Shown below are 4 T cell receptor beta chains from a single sample sequenced in a study of blood T cells in healthy people across ages. The authors ran a second PCR of roughly 6 to 11 cycles using a sample-barcoded 5' primer and a J-beta primer mix. TCRdb itself ran the 5' RACE reads through MiXCR, one entry per CDR3 protein. The profile shows about 1.1 million distinct CDR3 sequences, approximately 38% of them singletons. The sample comprised blood. These receptors were collected from a man aged 18-30 years in good health.

This clonotype was seen a handful of times. The junction and the germline gene differ at one end; a read error may be behind it. The chain uses TRBV7-9 and TRBJ1-5; D unresolved. Germline V gene lookup returns CDR1 SEHNR and CDR2 FQNEAQ (reference sequence). This CDR3 has 14 residues. The DNA of the CDR3 is TGTGCTAGCAGCTTGAGCGATAGCAGTCAGCCCCAGCATTTT. It is translated as CASSLSDSSQPQHF.

The genes are TRBV30 and TRBJ1-2, with no clear D. CDR1 and CDR2 from the germline V gene are GTSNPN and SVGIG (reference sequence). V shed 5 bases and J shed 2 bases, with 12 bases lying between them. The CDR3 runs to 13 residues. The CDR3 region is CAWARGPNYGYTF. DNA of the CDR3: TGTGCCTGGGCACGAGGACCGAACTATGGCTACACCTTC. The variable domain in full, with the rest retrieved from reference TRBV30 and TRBJ1-2, is SQTIHQWPATLVQPVGSPLSLECTVEGTSNPNLYWYRQAAGRGLQLLFYSVGIGQISSEVPQNLSASRPQDRQFILSSKKLLLSDSGFYLCAWARGPNYGYTFGSGTRLTVV.

The chain couples TRBV10-3 to TRBJ1-4; the D gene is possibly TRBD1 (5 bases). This CDR3 spans 14 amino acids. V lost 0 bases to trimming and J lost 7 bases, with 9 bases between them. Germline CDR1 ENHRY, CDR2 SYGVKD. The CDR3 reads CAISESSGGEKLFF. The CDR3 region has the DNA TGTGCCATCAGTGAGTCGTCTGGGGGTGAAAAACTGTTTTTT.

This chain joins TRBV20-1 and TRBJ2-5, with D hard to call. V lost 1 base and J lost 1, with 7 bases in between. The CDR3 runs to 13 residues. CDR1 is DFQATT and CDR2 is SNEGSKA in the germline V gene (reference sequence). CDR3 nucleotides: TGCAGTGCTAGAGGTTATCTCCAAGAGACCCAGTACTTC. Translating it yields CSARGYLQETQYF.